This TCR beta chain was identified during a study of blood T cell repertoires in COVID-19. Original handling: Reference gene primers were amplified, and this amplification served to estimate nucleated cell counts. Assay used: immunoSEQ multiplex PCR; TCRdb lists only in-frame clones, some missing. The V and J calls and the clone size are those of that table, but D and trimming were determined from the DNA. The data contain 90,000 to 120,000 clones, roughly 83% of them seen just once; the ten biggest clones take up about 4.2%. This CDR3 has 18 residues. Trimming took 0 bases from V and 4 from J; bases not matched to a gene: 10. Germline CDR1 MNHEY, CDR2 SVGEGT.

Sequencing was performed on peripheral blood. The chain has TRBV6-2 or TRBV6-3 and TRBJ2-3, with TRBD2 matching 10 bases. This receptor was identified in a human donor in a cohort sampled during active COVID-19. The CDR3 nucleotides read TGTGCCAGCAGTTACTCGAAAGGGGGACTAGCGATGGCAGATACGCAGTATTTT. This translates into CASSYSKGGLAMADTQYF.